This TCR beta chain was observed in a study of memory CD4+ T cells and cytomegalovirus serostatus (dated by TCRdb to 2018 to 2020). With respect to the entire study: A total of about 33 healthy Belgian adults, of whom 9 were CMV seropositive and approximately 24 were CMV seronegative, were included in the cohort. To replicate a published TCR-based CMV serostatus classifier, the study sequenced CD4+ memory TCRbeta repertoires from a Belgian cohort whose cytomegalovirus serostatus was known.

Genomic DNA was extracted from sorted cells with the Quick-DNA Microprep Kit. Amplification of TCRbeta DNA was done with the immunoSEQ hsTCRbeta kit, following the protocol from the manufacturer. TCRbeta libraries were sequenced on an Illumina MiSeq instrument. Per the authors' processing: Removing out-of-frame sequences left 2,204,828 distinct TCRbeta sequences, an average of around 70,000 per individual. Each individual was scored by the count of fewer than 200 previously reported CMV-associated TCRbeta sequences and the total productive distinct TCRbeta count. A beta-binomial model was reimplemented in Python, and random forests from scikit-learn, run with default parameters, were trained on data from the US cohort. On the Belgian cohort, classifier performance was reported as the median AUC, along with percentile confidence intervals, across 10,000 bootstrap iterations. What TCRdb holds here is the immuneACCESS table cut down to in-frame rearrangements. Part of the clones is not present; checked against another copy, under half of the missing clones reflect an unresolved V gene, and the others are unexplained. The V and J calls and clone size come from that table; D and trimming were worked out from the DNA. Within this sample are roughly 50,000 clones, with less than 80% of them counted one time only. The top ten hold 0.75% to 0.85% of the sample.

A FACSAria II was used to sort memory CD4+ T cells, defined as single viable CD3+CD4+CD8-CD45RO+ cells. CMV serostatus was determined using a Roche Elecsys assay that detects serum IgG against CMV pp150, pp28, p38 and p52. Once the samples were thawed, total CD4+ T cells were enriched through positive selection using CD4 magnetic microbeads. The samples came from a different study that was designed specifically to examine the CD4+ T cell memory repertoire. Following standard operating procedures, peripheral blood mononuclear cells were isolated and cryopreserved, while serum was kept at -80 degrees C. The staining relied on CD3-PerCP (BW264/56), CD4-APC (RPA-T4), CD45RO-PE (UCHT1) and CD8-Pacific Orange (3B5) antibodies, and Sytox blue was used to exclude non-viable cells. As regards this clone: Its antigen remains unidentified. Base qualities are not recorded, but no much larger clone differs from it by a single base.

The germline V gene (reference sequence) specifies SGHKS as CDR1 and YYEKEE as CDR2. Trimming at the junction amounts to 4 bases on V and 8 bases on J, and the germline ends lie 15 bases apart. There are 13 amino acids in the CDR3, from cysteine to phenylalanine inclusive. The kept DNA is CDR3 alone, 39 bases in frame from the first base. The research as a whole found: For CMV serostatus prediction, a median bootstrapped AUC of about 0.96 was reached with the original framework, and a median bootstrapped AUC of roughly 0.9 was reached with a US-trained random forest. Unlike the original study, which covered naive and memory CD4+ and CD8+ populations, the Belgian study sequenced only CD4+CD45RO+ memory cells. Of 164 previously reported CMV-associated TCRbeta sequences, approximately 70 appeared in the CD4+ memory repertoires, each in one to five individuals. The results were interpreted as suggesting that the CMV-associated TCR signature is mostly present in the CD4+ memory repertoire. On the Belgian cohort, the classifier built on the original framework reached a median bootstrapped AUC of approximately 0.95, with a 95% CI of 0.76-1.00.

The chain couples TRBV5-5 to TRBJ1-2; a tentative D match to TRBD1 spans 5 bases. Material: memory CD4+ T cells from blood. The TCR was taken from an adult in good health and CMV-seronegative. Here is the DNA: TGTGCCAGCAGCCTTTCAGGGAGAGGGGGCTACACCTTC. It encodes CASSLSGRGGYTF.